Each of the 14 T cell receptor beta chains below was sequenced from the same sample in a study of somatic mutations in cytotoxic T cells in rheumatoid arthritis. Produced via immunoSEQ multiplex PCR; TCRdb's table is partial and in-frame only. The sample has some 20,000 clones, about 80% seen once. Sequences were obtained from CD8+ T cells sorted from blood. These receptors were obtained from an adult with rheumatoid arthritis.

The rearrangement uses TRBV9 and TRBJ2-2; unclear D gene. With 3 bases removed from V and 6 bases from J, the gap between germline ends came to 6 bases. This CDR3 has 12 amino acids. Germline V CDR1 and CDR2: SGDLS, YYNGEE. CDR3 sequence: CASSGGPGELFF. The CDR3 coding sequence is TGTGCCAGCAGCGGAGGTCCCGGGGAGCTGTTTTTT.

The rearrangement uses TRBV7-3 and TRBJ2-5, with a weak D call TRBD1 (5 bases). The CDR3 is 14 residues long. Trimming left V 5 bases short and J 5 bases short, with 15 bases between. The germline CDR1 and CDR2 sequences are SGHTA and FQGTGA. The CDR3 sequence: CASSPLGPGETQYF. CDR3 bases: TGTGCCAGCAGCCCACTCGGGCCAGGGGAGACCCAGTACTTC.

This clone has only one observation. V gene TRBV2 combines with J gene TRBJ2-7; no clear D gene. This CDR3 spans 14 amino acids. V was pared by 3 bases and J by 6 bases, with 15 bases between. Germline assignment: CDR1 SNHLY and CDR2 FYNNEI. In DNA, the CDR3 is TGTGCCAGCAGTGAGGAGTCAGCCTCATTCGAGCAGTACTTC. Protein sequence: CASSEESASFEQYF.

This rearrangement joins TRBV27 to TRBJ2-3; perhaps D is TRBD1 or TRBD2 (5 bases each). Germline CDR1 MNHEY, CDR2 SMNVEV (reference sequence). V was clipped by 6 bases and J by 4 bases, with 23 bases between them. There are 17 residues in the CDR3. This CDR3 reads CASSRTGTPSVADTQYF. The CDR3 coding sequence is TGTGCCAGCAGCCGAACCGGGACCCCTTCGGTCGCAGATACGCAGTATTTT.

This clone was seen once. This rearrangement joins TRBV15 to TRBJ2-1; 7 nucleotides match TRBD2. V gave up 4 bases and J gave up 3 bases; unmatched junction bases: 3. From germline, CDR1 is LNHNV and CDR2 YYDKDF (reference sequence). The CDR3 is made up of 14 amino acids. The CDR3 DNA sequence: TGTGCCACCAGCATGGGGGAGGGCTACAATGAGCAGTTCTTC. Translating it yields CATSMGEGYNEQFF. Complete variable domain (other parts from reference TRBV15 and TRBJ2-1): DAMVIQNPRYQVTQFGKPVTLSCSQTLNHNVMYWYQQKSSQAPKLLFHYYDKDFNNEADTPDNFQSRRPNTSFCFLDIRSPGLGDTAMYLCATSMGEGYNEQFFGPGTRLTVL.

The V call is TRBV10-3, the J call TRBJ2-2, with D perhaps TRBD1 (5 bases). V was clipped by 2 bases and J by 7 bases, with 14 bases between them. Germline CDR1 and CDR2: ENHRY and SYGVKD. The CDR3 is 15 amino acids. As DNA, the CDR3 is TGTGCCATCAGTGAGAGGCAAGGGGTTGGCGGGGAGCTGTTTTTT. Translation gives CAISERQGVGGELFF.

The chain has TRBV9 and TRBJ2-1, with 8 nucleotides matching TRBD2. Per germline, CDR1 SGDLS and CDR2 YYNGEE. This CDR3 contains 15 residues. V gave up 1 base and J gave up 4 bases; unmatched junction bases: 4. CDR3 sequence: CASSVRGGVYNEQFF. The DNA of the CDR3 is TGTGCCAGCAGCGTACGGGGGGGGGTTTACAATGAGCAGTTCTTC.

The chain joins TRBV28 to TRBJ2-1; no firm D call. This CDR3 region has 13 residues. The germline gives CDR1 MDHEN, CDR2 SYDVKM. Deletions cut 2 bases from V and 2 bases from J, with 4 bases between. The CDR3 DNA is TGTGCCAGCAGTTTACTGACCTACAATGAGCAGTTCTTC. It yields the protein CASSLLTYNEQFF. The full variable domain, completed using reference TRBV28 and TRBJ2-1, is DVKVTQSSRYLVKRTGEKVFLECVQDMDHENMFWYRQDPGLGLRLIYFSYDVKMKEKGDIPEGYSVSREKKERFSLILESASTNQTSMYLCASSLLTYNEQFFGPGTRLTVL.

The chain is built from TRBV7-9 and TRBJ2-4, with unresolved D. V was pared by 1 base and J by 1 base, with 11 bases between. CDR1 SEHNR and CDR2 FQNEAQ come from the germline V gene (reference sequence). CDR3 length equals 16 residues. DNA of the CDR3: TGTGCCAGCAGCTTAGTACGCGGAGAGGCCAAAAACATTCAGTACTTC. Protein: CASSLVRGEAKNIQYF.

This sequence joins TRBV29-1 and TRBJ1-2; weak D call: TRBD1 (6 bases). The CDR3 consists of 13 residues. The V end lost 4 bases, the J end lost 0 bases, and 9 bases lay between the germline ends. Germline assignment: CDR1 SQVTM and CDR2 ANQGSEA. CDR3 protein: CSVAGQSNYGYTF. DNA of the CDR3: TGCAGCGTTGCTGGACAGTCTAACTATGGCTACACCTTC. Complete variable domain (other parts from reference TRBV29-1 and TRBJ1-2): SAVISQKPSRDICQRGTSLTIQCQVDSQVTMMFWYRQQPGQSLTLIATANQGSEATYESGFVIDKFPISRPNLTFSTLTVSNMSPEDSSIYLCSVAGQSNYGYTFGSGTRLTVV.

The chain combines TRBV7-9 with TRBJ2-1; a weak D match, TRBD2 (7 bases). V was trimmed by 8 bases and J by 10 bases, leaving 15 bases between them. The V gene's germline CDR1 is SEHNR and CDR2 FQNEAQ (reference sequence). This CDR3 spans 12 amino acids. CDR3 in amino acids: CASLGGGREQFF. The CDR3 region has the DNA TGTGCCAGCCTAGGGGGGGGGAGAGAGCAGTTCTTC.

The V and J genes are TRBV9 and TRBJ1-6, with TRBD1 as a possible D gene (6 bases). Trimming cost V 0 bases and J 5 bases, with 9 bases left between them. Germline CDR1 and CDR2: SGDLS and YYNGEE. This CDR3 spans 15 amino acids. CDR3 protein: CASSVAGHHNSPLHF. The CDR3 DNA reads TGTGCCAGCAGCGTAGCGGGACACCATAATTCACCCCTCCACTTT.

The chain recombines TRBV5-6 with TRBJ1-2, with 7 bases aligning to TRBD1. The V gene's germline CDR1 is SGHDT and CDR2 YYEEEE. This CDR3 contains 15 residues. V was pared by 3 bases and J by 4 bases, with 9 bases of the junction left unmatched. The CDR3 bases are TGTGCCAGCAGCTGGCCCAGACAGGGCCCCTATGGCTACACCTTC. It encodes CASSWPRQGPYGYTF.

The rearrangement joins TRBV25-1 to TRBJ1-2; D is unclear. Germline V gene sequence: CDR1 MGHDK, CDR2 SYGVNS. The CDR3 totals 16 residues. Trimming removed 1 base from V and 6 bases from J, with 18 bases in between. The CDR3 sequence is CASSELTLKGQDGYTF. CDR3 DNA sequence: TGTGCCAGCAGTGAATTGACTTTAAAGGGCCAGGATGGCTACACCTTC.